The subject of this entry is one T cell receptor (beta chain). CDR3 length: 14 amino acids. V lost 5 bases, J lost 0 bases, and 8 bases lay in between. Germline V CDR1 and CDR2: SGHVS, FNYEAQ. This record belongs to a study of CD8+ T cells in alopecia areata. Overall study context: Scoring of severity for treated patients was based on percentage of affected scalp area.

Sequencing templates came from extracted RNA that was reverse transcribed into cDNA. The assay was immunoSEQ multiplex PCR, and TCRdb's table has in-frame clones only and misses some. This table holds around 120,000 clones, about half found once. Stated treatment: oral pan-JAK inhibitor, 5-10 mg twice daily. The origin of this receptor is a human donor with alopecia areata. V gene TRBV7-6 combines with J gene TRBJ1-5; D not certain. The sample in question was CD4+ T cells sorted from blood, obtained at week 4, from a patient treated with tofacitinib. The CDR3 loop is CASSGGVSNQPQHF. The CDR3 DNA reads TGTGCCAGCAGCGGCGGGGTTAGCAATCAGCCCCAGCATTTT.